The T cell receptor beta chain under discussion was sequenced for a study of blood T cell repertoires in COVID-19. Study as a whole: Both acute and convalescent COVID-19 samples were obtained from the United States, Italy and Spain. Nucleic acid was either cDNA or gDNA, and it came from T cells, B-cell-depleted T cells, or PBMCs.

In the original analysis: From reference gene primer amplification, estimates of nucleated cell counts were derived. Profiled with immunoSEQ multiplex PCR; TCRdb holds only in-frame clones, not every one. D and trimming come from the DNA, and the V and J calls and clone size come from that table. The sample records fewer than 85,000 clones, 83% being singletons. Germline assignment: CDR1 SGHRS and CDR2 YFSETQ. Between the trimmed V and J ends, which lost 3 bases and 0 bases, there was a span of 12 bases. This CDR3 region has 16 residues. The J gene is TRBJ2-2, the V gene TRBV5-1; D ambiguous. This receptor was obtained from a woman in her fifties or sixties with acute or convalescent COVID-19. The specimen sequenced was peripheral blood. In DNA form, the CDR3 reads TGCGCCAGCAGCTCTTCAGTGGCAACGAACACCGGGGAGCTGTTTTTT. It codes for CASSSSVATNTGELFF.